This is a list of T cell receptor beta chains from one sample in a study of T cell responses to AZD1222 COVID-19 vaccine. Measured with immunoSEQ multiplex PCR; TCRdb has only the in-frame clones, and not every one. The sample holds 150,000 or so clones, over 75% seen once. Sequencing was performed on peripheral blood, taken on day 0 of AZD1222 vaccination. These TCRs come from an adult in good health. The CDR3 runs from the conserved cysteine through the conserved F or W. D genes are given only for firm matches. Clone size is shown for a subset of rows, as once, few, many or a class of expanded clone.

v_call	j_call	clone_size	d_call	cdr3_aa	cdr3_nt
TRBV6-5	TRBJ2-4	once	TRBD1	CASRRDSRNIQYF	TGTGCCAGCAGACGGGACAGCAGAAACATTCAGTACTTC
TRBV20-1	TRBJ2-1	.	.	CSASLGEQFF	TGCAGTGCTAGTCTTGGGGAGCAGTTCTTC
TRBV7-9	TRBJ1-1	.	.	CASSLVGTHFF	TGTGCCAGCAGCTTAGTAGGGACTCACTTCTTT
TRBV16	TRBJ2-5	.	.	CASSPVGETQYF	TGTGCCAGCAGTCCAGTCGGGGAGACCCAGTACTTC
TRBV11-2	TRBJ2-7	once	.	CASSLRFGSYEQYF	TGTGCCAGCAGCTTAAGGTTTGGGTCCTACGAGCAGTACTTC
TRBV5-1	TRBJ1-2	.	.	CASSLGSNGGYTF	TGCGCCAGCAGCTTGGGATCAAATGGAGGCTACACCTTC
TRBV28	TRBJ1-2	.	.	CASSEGPGVIYGYTF	TGTGCCAGCAGTGAAGGTCCAGGGGTCATCTATGGCTACACCTTC
TRBV28	TRBJ2-1	.	TRBD2	CASSSVGLEFNEQFF	TGTGCCAGCAGTTCAGTGGGACTAGAGTTTAATGAGCAGTTCTTC
TRBV28	TRBJ2-2	once	.	CASTERGSPGELFF	TGTGCCAGCACCGAGAGGGGTTCCCCCGGGGAGCTGTTTTTT
TRBV15	TRBJ2-1	.	.	CATSRGTVNEQFF	TGTGCCACCAGCAGAGGGACAGTCAATGAGCAGTTCTTC